This TCR beta chain stems from a study of blood T cell repertoires in COVID-19. In the study overall: Samples taken during acute and convalescent COVID-19 were collected in the United States, Italy and Spain. The analysed material was cDNA or gDNA that came from T cells, B-cell-depleted T cells, or PBMCs.

Germline V CDR1 and CDR2: PRHDT, FYEKMQ (reference sequence). With 5 bases clipped from V and 4 bases from J, the junction kept 6 bases outside the gene matches. CDR3 length: 14 residues. This table comes from immunoSEQ multiplex PCR, and its TCRdb copy is limited to in-frame clones, with some not included. The sample lists tens of thousands of clones, 82% occurring once. This sequence joins TRBV13 and TRBJ1-2; 8 bases align to TRBD1. The receptor comes from a human donor in a cohort sampled during active COVID-19. What was sequenced was peripheral blood. CDR3 in amino acids: CASSPGQGVYGYTF. The CDR3 DNA reads TGTGCCAGCAGCCCAGGACAGGGAGTCTATGGCTACACCTTC.